This T cell receptor (beta chain) came from a study of blood T cell repertoires in COVID-19. V lost 4 bases, J lost 7 bases, and 4 bases stayed unmatched. This CDR3 has 15 residues. Germline-derived CDR1 and CDR2 are SGHTS and YDEGEE. As originally analysed: The assay estimated nucleated cells by amplifying reference gene primers. Repertoires were generated with immunoSEQ multiplex PCR, while TCRdb's copy carries only in-frame clones and drops some. D and trimming were read from the DNA, whereas the V and J calls and clone size are those reported in that table. The sample holds approximately 250,000 clones, 84% seen once.

The sample comprised peripheral blood. The sequence was collected from a woman between 40 and 55 years old who had recovered from COVID-19. The chain combines TRBV5-8 with TRBJ1-6; 11 bases line up with TRBD1. This chain's CDR3 is CASSTGDRGNSPLHF. CDR3 sequence (DNA): TGTGCCAGCAGCACCGGGGACAGGGGGAATTCACCCCTCCACTTT.